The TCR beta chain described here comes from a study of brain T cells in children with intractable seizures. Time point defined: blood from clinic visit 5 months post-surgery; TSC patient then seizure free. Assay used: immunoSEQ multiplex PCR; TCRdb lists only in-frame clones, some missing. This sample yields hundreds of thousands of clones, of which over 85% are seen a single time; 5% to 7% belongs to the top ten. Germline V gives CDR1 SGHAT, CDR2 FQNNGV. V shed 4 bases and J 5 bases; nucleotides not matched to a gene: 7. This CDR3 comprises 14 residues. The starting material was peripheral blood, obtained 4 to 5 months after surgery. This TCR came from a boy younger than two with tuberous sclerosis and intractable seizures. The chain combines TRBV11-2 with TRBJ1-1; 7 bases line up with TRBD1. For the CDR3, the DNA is TGTGCCAGCAGCTCTCTAAGGGGGCGGACTGAAGCTTTCTTT. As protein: CASSSLRGRTEAFF.